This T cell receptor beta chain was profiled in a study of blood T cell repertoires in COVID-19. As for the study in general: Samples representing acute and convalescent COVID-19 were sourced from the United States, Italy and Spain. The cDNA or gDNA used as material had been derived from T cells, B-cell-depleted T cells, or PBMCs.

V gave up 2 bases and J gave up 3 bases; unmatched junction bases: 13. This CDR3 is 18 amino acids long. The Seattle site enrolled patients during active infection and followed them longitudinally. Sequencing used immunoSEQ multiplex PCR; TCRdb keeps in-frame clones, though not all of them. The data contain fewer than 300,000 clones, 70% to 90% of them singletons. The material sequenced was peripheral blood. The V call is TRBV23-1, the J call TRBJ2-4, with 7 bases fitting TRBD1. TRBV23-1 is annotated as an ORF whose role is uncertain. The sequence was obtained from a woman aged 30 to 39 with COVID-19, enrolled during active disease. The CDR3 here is CASSQPSRQGKGKNIQYF. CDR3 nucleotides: TGCGCCAGCAGTCAACCCTCCCGACAGGGTAAAGGCAAAAACATTCAGTACTTC.